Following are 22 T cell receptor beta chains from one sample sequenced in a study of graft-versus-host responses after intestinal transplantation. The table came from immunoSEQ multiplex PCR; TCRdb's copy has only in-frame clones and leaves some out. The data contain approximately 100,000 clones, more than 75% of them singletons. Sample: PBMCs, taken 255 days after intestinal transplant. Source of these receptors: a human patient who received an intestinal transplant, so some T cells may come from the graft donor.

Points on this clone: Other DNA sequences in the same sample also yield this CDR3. CDR3 sequence reads: CSARTGYGYTF. In DNA, the CDR3 is TGCAGTGCCCGAACGGGCTATGGCTACACCTTC. The chain couples TRBV20-1 to TRBJ1-2; D is ambiguous. Per the germline V gene, CDR1 is DFQATT and CDR2 is SNEGSKA (reference sequence). The CDR3 contains 11 residues. Deletions cut 6 bases from V and 4 bases from J, with 9 bases between.

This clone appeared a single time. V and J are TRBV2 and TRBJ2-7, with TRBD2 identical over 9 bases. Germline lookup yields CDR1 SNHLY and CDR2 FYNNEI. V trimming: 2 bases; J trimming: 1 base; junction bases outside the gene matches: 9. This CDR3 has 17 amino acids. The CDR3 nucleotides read TGTGCCAGCAGTGAAATAGCGGGAGATCTCGCATCCTACGAGCAGTACTTC. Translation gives CASSEIAGDLASYEQYF.

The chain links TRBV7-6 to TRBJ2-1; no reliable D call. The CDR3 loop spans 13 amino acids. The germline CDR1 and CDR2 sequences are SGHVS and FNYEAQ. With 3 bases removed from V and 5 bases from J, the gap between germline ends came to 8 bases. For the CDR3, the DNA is TGTGCCAGCAGCTTTTCAGGTAACAATGAGCAGTTCTTC. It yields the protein CASSFSGNNEQFF.

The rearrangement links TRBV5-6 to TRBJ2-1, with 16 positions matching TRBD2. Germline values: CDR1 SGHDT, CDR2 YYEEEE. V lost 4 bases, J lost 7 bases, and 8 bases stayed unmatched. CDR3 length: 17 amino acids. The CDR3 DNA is TGTGCCAGCAGCCCGTATATGGGACTAGCGGGGGGGAATGAGCAGTTCTTC. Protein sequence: CASSPYMGLAGGNEQFF.

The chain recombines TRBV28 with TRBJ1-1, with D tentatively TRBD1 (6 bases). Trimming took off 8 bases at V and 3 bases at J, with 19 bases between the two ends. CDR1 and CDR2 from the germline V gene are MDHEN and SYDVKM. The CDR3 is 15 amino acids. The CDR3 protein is CASGTGTGAYTEAFF. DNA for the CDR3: TGTGCCAGCGGAACAGGGACCGGGGCATACACTGAAGCTTTCTTT.

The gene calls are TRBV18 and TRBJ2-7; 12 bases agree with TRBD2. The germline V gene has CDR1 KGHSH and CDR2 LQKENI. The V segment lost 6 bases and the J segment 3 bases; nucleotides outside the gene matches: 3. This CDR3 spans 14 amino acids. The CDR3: CASSPTSGSYEQYF. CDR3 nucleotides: TGTGCCAGCTCCCCGACTAGCGGGAGCTACGAGCAGTACTTC. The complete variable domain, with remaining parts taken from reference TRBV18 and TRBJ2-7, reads NAGVMQNPRHLVRRRGQEARLRCSPMKGHSHVYWYRQLPEEGLKFMVYLQKENIIDESGMPKERFSAEFPKEGPSILRIQQVVRGDSAAYFCASSPTSGSYEQYFGPGTRLTVT.

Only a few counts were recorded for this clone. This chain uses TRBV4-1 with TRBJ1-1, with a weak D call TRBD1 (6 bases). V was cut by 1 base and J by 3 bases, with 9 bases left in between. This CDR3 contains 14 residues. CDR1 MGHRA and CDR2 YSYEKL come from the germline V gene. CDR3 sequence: CASSQGTEYTEAFF. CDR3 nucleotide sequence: TGCGCCAGCAGCCAAGGGACAGAATACACTGAAGCTTTCTTT.

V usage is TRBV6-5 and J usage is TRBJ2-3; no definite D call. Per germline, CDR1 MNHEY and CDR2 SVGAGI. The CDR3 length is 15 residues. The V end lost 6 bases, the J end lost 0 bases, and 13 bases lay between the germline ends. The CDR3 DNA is TGTGCCAGCAGCGACTTCCAGTTTAGCACAGATACGCAGTATTTT. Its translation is CASSDFQFSTDTQYF.

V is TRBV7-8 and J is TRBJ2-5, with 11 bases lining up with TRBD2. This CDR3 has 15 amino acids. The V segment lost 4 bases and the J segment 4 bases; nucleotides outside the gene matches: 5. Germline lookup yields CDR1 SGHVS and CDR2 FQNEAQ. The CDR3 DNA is TGTGCCAGCAGCTCCTCCGGGACTAGCGGAGAGACCCAGTACTTC. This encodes CASSSSGTSGETQYF.

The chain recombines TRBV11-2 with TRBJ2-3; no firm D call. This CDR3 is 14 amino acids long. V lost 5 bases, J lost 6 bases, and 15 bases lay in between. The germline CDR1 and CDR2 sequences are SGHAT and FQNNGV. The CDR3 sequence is CASSGAASDDTQYF. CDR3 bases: TGTGCCAGCAGCGGCGCCGCGTCCGACGATACGCAGTATTTT.

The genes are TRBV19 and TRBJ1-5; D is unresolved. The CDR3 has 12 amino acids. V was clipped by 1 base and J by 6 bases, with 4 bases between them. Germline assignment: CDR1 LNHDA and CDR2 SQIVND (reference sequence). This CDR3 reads CASSIGSQPQHF. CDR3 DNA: TGTGCCAGTAGTATAGGTAGTCAGCCCCAGCATTTT.

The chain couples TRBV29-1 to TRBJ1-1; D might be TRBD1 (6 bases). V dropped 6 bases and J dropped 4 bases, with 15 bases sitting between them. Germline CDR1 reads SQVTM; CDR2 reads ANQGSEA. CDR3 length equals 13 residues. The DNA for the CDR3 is TGCAGCGTGAACAGGGCTGGGGGCACTGAAGCTTTCTTT. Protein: CSVNRAGGTEAFF.

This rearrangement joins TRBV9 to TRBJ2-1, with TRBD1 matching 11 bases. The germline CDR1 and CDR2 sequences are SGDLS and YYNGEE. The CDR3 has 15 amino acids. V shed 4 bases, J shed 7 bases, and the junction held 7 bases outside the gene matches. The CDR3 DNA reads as TGTGCCAGCAGCACACGGACAGGGGGCTTGAATGAGCAGTTCTTC. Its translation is CASSTRTGGLNEQFF.

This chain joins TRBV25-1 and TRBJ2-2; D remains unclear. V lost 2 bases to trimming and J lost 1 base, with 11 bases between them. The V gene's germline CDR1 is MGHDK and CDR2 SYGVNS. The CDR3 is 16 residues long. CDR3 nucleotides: TGTGCCAGCAGTGAAAGCAGGAGACAGAACACCGGGGAGCTGTTTTTT. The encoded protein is CASSESRRQNTGELFF.

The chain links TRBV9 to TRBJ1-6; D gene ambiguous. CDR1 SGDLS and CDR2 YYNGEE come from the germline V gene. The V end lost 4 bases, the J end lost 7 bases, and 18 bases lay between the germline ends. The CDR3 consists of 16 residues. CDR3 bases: TGTGCCAGCAGCATACTAACCTTGACGGAGAATTCACCCCTCCACTTT. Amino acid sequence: CASSILTLTENSPLHF.

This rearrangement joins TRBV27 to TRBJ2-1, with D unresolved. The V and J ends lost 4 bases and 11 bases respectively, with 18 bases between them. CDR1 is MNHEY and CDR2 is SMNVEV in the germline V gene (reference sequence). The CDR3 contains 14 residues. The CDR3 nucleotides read TGTGCCAGCAGTTCCCTTGCCCTAACAGATAAGCAGTTCTTC. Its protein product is CASSSLALTDKQFF.

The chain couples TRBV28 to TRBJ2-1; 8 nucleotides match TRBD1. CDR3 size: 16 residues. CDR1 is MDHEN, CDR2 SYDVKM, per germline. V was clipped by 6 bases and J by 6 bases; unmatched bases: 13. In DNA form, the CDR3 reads TGTGCCAGCAGGGCTTCGGGGGACAGGATAAGCAATGAGCAGTTCTTC. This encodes CASRASGDRISNEQFF.

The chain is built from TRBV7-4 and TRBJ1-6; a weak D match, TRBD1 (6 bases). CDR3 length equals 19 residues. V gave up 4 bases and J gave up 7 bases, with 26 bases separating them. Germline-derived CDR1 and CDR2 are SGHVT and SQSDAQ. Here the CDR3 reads CASSSSLGGRVAVNSPLHF. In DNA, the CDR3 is TGTGCCAGCAGCTCATCCCTTGGGGGGCGTGTGGCAGTCAATTCACCCCTCCACTTT.

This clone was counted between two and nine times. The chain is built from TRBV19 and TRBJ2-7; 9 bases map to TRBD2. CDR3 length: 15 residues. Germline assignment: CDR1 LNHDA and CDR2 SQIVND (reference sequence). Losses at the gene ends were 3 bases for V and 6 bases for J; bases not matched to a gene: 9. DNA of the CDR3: TGTGCCAGTAGTATCAAAGCGGGAGGAAGGAGCGAGCAGTACTTC. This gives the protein CASSIKAGGRSEQYF.

The CDR3 reads CASSTRVPNEQFF. Written as DNA, the CDR3 is TGTGCCAGCAGCACCCGGGTCCCCAATGAGCAGTTCTTC. The chain uses TRBV7-9 and TRBJ2-1; D uncertain. This CDR3 comprises 13 residues. Trimming removed 5 bases at V and 6 bases at J, with 11 bases between. Germline CDR1 is SEHNR and CDR2 is FQNEAQ (reference sequence). The full variable domain, with the rest looked up from reference TRBV7-9 and TRBJ2-1, is DTGVSQNPRHKITKRGQNVTFRCDPISEHNRLYWYRQTLGQGPEFLTYFQNEAQLEKSRLLSDRFSAERPKGSFSTLEIQRTEQGDSAMYLCASSTRVPNEQFFGPGTRLTVL.

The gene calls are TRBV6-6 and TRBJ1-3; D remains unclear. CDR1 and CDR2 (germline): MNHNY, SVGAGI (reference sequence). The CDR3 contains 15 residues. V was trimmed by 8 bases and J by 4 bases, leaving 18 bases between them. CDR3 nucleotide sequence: TGTGCCAGCGCGAACCACGGAGCGGAGGGAAACACCATATATTTT. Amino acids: CASANHGAEGNTIYF.

As DNA, the CDR3 is TGTGCCAGCACTACCCCTGGCGGGGCAAGAGATACGCAGTATTTT. Translated, it gives CASTTPGGARDTQYF. This chain connects TRBV27 to TRBJ2-3, with a possible D match to TRBD2 (6 bases). Germline CDR1 reads MNHEY; CDR2 reads SMNVEV (reference sequence). This CDR3 has 15 amino acids. Trimming left V 7 bases short and J 5 bases short, with 19 bases between.